A selection of T cell receptor delta chains follows, all from one sample in a study of Vδ1+ human thymocytes. TCRdb reran clone calling via CATT on the multiplex PCR reads. The sample gives about 55,000 delta-chain clones, around a sixth of which show up once; roughly 0.5% is in the top ten. Sequencing was done on a sample of Vdelta1+ gamma-delta thymocytes from the thymus. Receptor source: a boy in the first two years of life who had congenital heart surgery. Both conserved end residues are part of each CDR3. Fields, in order: clone size, J gene, V gene, D gene, CDR3 protein, CDR3 DNA. The D gene is left open where the match is weak. Some rows mark clone size as missing; the rest say once, few, many or name a class of expanded clone.

clone_size: few
j_call: TRDJ1
v_call: TRDV1
d_call: TRDD3
cdr3_aa: CALGEAKRVGDFTDKLIF
cdr3_nt: TGTGCTCTTGGGGAAGCCAAACGGGTGGGGGACTTCACCGATAAACTCATTTTT

clone_size: few
j_call: TRDJ1
v_call: TRDV1
d_call: .
cdr3_aa: CALGELGLRRATIKLIF
cdr3_nt: TGTGCTCTTGGGGAACTAGGGCTCCGGCGGGCAACTATTAAACTCATCTTT

clone_size: .
j_call: TRDJ1
v_call: TRDV1
d_call: .
cdr3_aa: CALGEPHISCYTDKLIF
cdr3_nt: TGTGCTCTTGGGGAACCACATATTTCATGCTACACCGATAAACTCATCTTT

clone_size: few
j_call: TRDJ1
v_call: TRDV1
d_call: .
cdr3_aa: CALGVLGLLRNKLIF
cdr3_nt: TGTGCTCTTGGGGTCCTCGGCCTTCTCCGGAACAAACTCATCTTT

clone_size: few
j_call: TRDJ1
v_call: TRDV1
d_call: TRDD3
cdr3_aa: CALGDLRQGGTGGDFTDKLIF
cdr3_nt: TGTGCTCTTGGGGATCTAAGGCAAGGGGGTACTGGGGGTGATTTCACCGATAAACTCATCTTT

clone_size: .
j_call: TRDJ1
v_call: TRDV1
d_call: .
cdr3_aa: CALGELPWGSPLGMGTDKLIF
cdr3_nt: TGTGCTCTTGGGGAACTCCCTTGGGGGTCACCTTTGGGTATGGGGACCGATAAACTCATCTTT

clone_size: .
j_call: TRDJ1
v_call: TRDV1
d_call: TRDD3
cdr3_aa: CALGSRERGDTDTDKLIF
cdr3_nt: TGTGCTCTTGGGTCTAGGGAAAGGGGGGATACGGACACCGATAAACTCATCTTT

clone_size: .
j_call: TRDJ1
v_call: TRDV1
d_call: TRDD3
cdr3_aa: CALGELVSLTGGYTDKLIF
cdr3_nt: TGTGCTCTTGGGGAACTAGTGAGTCTTACTGGGGGATACACCGATAAACTCATCTTT

clone_size: .
j_call: TRDJ1
v_call: TRDV1
d_call: TRDD3
cdr3_aa: CALGELREASLPLPWGIPLNTDKLIF
cdr3_nt: TGTGCTCTTGGGGAACTTAGGGAGGCTTCCTTGCCGCTTCCTTGGGGGATCCCTTTAAACACCGATAAACTCATCTTT

clone_size: few
j_call: TRDJ1
v_call: TRDV2
d_call: TRDD3
cdr3_aa: CACDTPYWGIRGADKLIF
cdr3_nt: TGTGCCTGTGACACCCCATACTGGGGGATACGCGGGGCCGATAAACTCATCTTT

clone_size: few
j_call: TRDJ1
v_call: TRDV1
d_call: .
cdr3_aa: CALGELGGYLAWAPILIF
cdr3_nt: TGTGCTCTTGGGGAACTGGGGGGGTACCTCGCCTGGGCCCCGATACTCATCTTT

clone_size: few
j_call: TRDJ1
v_call: TRDV1
d_call: TRDD3
cdr3_aa: CALGELYLWGIRYTDKLIF
cdr3_nt: TGTGCTCTTGGGGAACTTTATTTGTGGGGGATACGATACACCGATAAACTCATCTTT

clone_size: .
j_call: TRDJ1
v_call: TRDV1
d_call: .
cdr3_aa: CALGELRQYTDKLIF
cdr3_nt: TGTGCTCTTGGGGAACTCCGCCAGTACACCGATAAACTCATCTTT

clone_size: .
j_call: TRDJ1
v_call: TRDV1
d_call: TRDD2
cdr3_aa: CALGASAFLRGGTDKLIF
cdr3_nt: TGTGCTCTTGGGGCAAGTGCCTTCCTACGAGGGGGGACCGATAAACTCATCTTT

clone_size: .
j_call: TRDJ1
v_call: TRDV1
d_call: TRDD3
cdr3_aa: CALGSYPSRLLILGDTRVRAYKLIF
cdr3_nt: TGTGCTCTTGGGTCCTACCCTTCCAGACTCCTGATACTGGGGGATACGCGGGTACGGGCCTATAAACTCATCTTT

clone_size: few
j_call: TRDJ1
v_call: TRDV1
d_call: .
cdr3_aa: CALGEPSPFSYSSGGADKLIF
cdr3_nt: TGTGCTCTTGGGGAACCATCTCCCTTTTCCTACTCATCTGGGGGGGCAGATAAACTCATCTTT

clone_size: once
j_call: TRDJ1
v_call: TRDV1
d_call: TRDD2
cdr3_aa: CALGELVPCDPFLPGLNTDKLIF
cdr3_nt: TGTGCTCTTGGGGAACTAGTTCCATGTGATCCCTTCCTGCCTGGGCTTAACACCGATAAACTCATCTTT

clone_size: few
j_call: TRDJ1
v_call: TRDV1
d_call: TRDD3
cdr3_aa: CALGYPLRTGGKYTDKLIF
cdr3_nt: TGTGCTCTTGGGTACCCACTTCGTACTGGGGGAAAGTACACCGATAAACTCATCTTT

clone_size: .
j_call: TRDJ1
v_call: TRDV1
d_call: TRDD3
cdr3_aa: CALGGPVVGWGNTDKLIF
cdr3_nt: TGTGCTCTTGGGGGCCCGGTCGTAGGCTGGGGGAACACCGATAAACTCATCTTT

clone_size: few
j_call: TRDJ1
v_call: TRDV1
d_call: TRDD3
cdr3_aa: CALTWRSASTGGLIITDKLIF
cdr3_nt: TGTGCTCTGACATGGCGCTCCGCCAGTACTGGGGGATTAATCATAACCGATAAACTCATCTTT

clone_size: few
j_call: TRDJ1
v_call: TRDV1
d_call: TRDD3
cdr3_aa: CALGDPHLFPGGYAFNSTDKLIF
cdr3_nt: TGTGCTCTTGGGGATCCGCATCTATTTCCTGGGGGATACGCTTTTAACTCTACCGATAAACTCATCTTT

clone_size: .
j_call: TRDJ1
v_call: TRDV1
d_call: TRDD3
cdr3_aa: CALGVSGCTGEDKLIF
cdr3_nt: TGTGCTCTTGGCGTATCGGGCTGTACTGGGGAGGATAAACTCATCTTT

clone_size: .
j_call: TRDJ1
v_call: TRDV2
d_call: .
cdr3_aa: CACDTGSTMTDKLIF
cdr3_nt: TGTGCCTGTGACACCGGGTCTACTATGACCGATAAACTCATCTTT

clone_size: .
j_call: TRDJ1
v_call: TRDV1
d_call: TRDD3
cdr3_aa: CALGDTGLGDPRDSLYTDKLIF
cdr3_nt: TGTGCTCTTGGGGATACTGGACTGGGGGATCCACGCGATTCCCTGTACACCGATAAACTCATCTTT

clone_size: .
j_call: TRDJ1
v_call: TRDV1
d_call: TRDD3
cdr3_aa: CALGDSCTGGYADKLIF
cdr3_nt: TGTGCTCTTGGGGATTCCTGTACTGGGGGATACGCCGATAAACTCATCTTT

clone_size: few
j_call: TRDJ1
v_call: TRDV1
d_call: TRDD3
cdr3_aa: CALGEPHYFAPGDWGIRETDKLIF
cdr3_nt: TGTGCTCTTGGGGAACCCCATTATTTCGCCCCGGGCGACTGGGGGATACGCGAAACCGATAAACTCATCTTT

clone_size: few
j_call: TRDJ1
v_call: TRDV1
d_call: TRDD3
cdr3_aa: CALGELLQWGILGDTMYTDKLIF
cdr3_nt: TGTGCTCTTGGGGAACTCCTACAGTGGGGTATACTGGGGGATACTATGTACACCGATAAACTCATCTTT

clone_size: .
j_call: TRDJ1
v_call: TRDV1
d_call: TRDD3
cdr3_aa: CALGEPILGETDKLIF
cdr3_nt: TGTGCTCTTGGGGAACCCATACTGGGGGAGACCGATAAACTCATCTTT

clone_size: .
j_call: TRDJ1
v_call: TRDV3
d_call: TRDD3
cdr3_aa: CAYEMWPDYWGIPYTDKLIF
cdr3_nt: TGTGCCTATGAAATGTGGCCGGATTACTGGGGGATACCCTACACCGATAAACTCATCTTT

clone_size: .
j_call: TRDJ1
v_call: TRDV1
d_call: .
cdr3_aa: CALGELSGGRNTDKLIF
cdr3_nt: TGTGCTCTTGGGGAACTGTCGGGGGGGAGAAACACCGATAAACTCATCTTT

clone_size: few
j_call: TRDJ1
v_call: TRDV1
d_call: .
cdr3_aa: CALGERPSGTDKLIF
cdr3_nt: TGTGCTCTTGGGGAACGCCCCTCCGGGACCGATAAACTCATCTTT

clone_size: few
j_call: TRDJ1
v_call: TRDV1
d_call: .
cdr3_aa: CALGELFPPLTDKLIF
cdr3_nt: TGTGCTCTTGGGGAACTTTTTCCCCCTTTAACCGATAAACTCATCTTT

clone_size: few
j_call: TRDJ1
v_call: TRDV1
d_call: .
cdr3_aa: CALGERSCGPPYTDKLIF
cdr3_nt: TGTGCTCTTGGGGAAAGATCCTGTGGACCTCCATACACCGATAAACTCATCTTT

clone_size: .
j_call: TRDJ1
v_call: TRDV1
d_call: TRDD3
cdr3_aa: CALGEGPVTRGTGEEKHTDKLIF
cdr3_nt: TGTGCTCTTGGGGAAGGGCCGGTTACCAGAGGTACTGGGGAGGAGAAGCACACCGATAAACTCATCTTT

clone_size: few
j_call: TRDJ1
v_call: TRDV1
d_call: TRDD3
cdr3_aa: CALGEPSSKLCTGGPLPTDKLIF
cdr3_nt: TGTGCTCTTGGGGAACCCTCATCCAAACTGTGTACTGGGGGCCCCCTTCCAACCGATAAACTCATCTTT

clone_size: .
j_call: TRDJ2
v_call: TRDV1
d_call: TRDD3
cdr3_aa: CALGEGSTGGYSYILALTAQLFF
cdr3_nt: TGTGCTCTTGGGGAAGGGAGTACTGGGGGATACTCCTACATTTTAGCTTTGACAGCACAACTCTTCTTT

clone_size: .
j_call: TRDJ1
v_call: TRDV1
d_call: TRDD3
cdr3_aa: CALGELSHFRGIRRDTDKLIF
cdr3_nt: TGTGCTCTTGGGGAACTTTCGCACTTCAGGGGGATACGCAGGGACACCGATAAACTCATCTTT

clone_size: .
j_call: TRDJ1
v_call: TRDV1
d_call: TRDD2
cdr3_aa: CALGDPSFPIGKTDKIIF
cdr3_nt: TGTGCTCTTGGGGACCCTTCCTTTCCCATCGGAAAAACCGATAAAATCATCTTT

clone_size: few
j_call: TRDJ1
v_call: TRDV1
d_call: .
cdr3_aa: CALGELPTLRGDKLIF
cdr3_nt: TGTGCTCTTGGGGAACTGCCCACTCTGAGGGGTGATAAACTCATCTTT

clone_size: .
j_call: TRDJ1
v_call: TRAV29/DV5
d_call: .
cdr3_aa: CSVLLYSKRRSSVSGFTGGIHTDKLIF
cdr3_nt: .

clone_size: .
j_call: TRDJ1
v_call: TRDV1
d_call: TRDD3
cdr3_aa: CALGTSPLLQVLGDLPYTDKLIF
cdr3_nt: TGTGCTCTTGGGACTTCCCCACTCCTACAGGTACTGGGGGATCTCCCTTACACCGATAAACTCATCTTT

clone_size: few
j_call: TRDJ1
v_call: TRDV2
d_call: TRDD3
cdr3_aa: CAHPGGYLDNTDKLIF
cdr3_nt: TGTGCCCACCCTGGGGGATACCTAGATAACACCGATAAACTCATCTTT

clone_size: few
j_call: TRDJ2
v_call: TRDV1
d_call: .
cdr3_aa: CALGDLPTDWGIPVALTAQLFF
cdr3_nt: TGTGCTCTTGGGGACCTTCCTACGGATTGGGGGATACCGGTAGCTTTGACAGCACAACTCTTCTTT

clone_size: few
j_call: TRDJ1
v_call: TRDV1
d_call: .
cdr3_aa: CALGELELYPLLRELIF
cdr3_nt: TGTGCTCTTGGGGAACTAGAACTATATCCACTTCTAAGGGAACTCATCTTT

clone_size: .
j_call: TRDJ1
v_call: TRDV1
d_call: .
cdr3_aa: CALGELDPCLPSELGDHSPYTDKLIF
cdr3_nt: TGTGCTCTTGGGGAACTGGACCCGTGCCTTCCTAGCGAACTGGGGGACCACTCCCCGTACACCGATAAACTCATCTTT

clone_size: few
j_call: TRDJ1
v_call: TRDV1
d_call: TRDD3
cdr3_aa: CALGASYPLWGIADKLIF
cdr3_nt: TGTGCTCTTGGCGCCTCCTACCCCCTCTGGGGGATCGCGGATAAACTCATCTTT

clone_size: .
j_call: TRDJ1
v_call: TRDV1
d_call: TRDD3
cdr3_aa: CALGEIPLYWGTTDKLIF
cdr3_nt: TGTGCTCTTGGGGAGATTCCCCTATACTGGGGGACCACCGATAAACTCATCTTT

clone_size: .
j_call: TRDJ1
v_call: TRDV1
d_call: TRDD3
cdr3_aa: CALGEDCGGTYTDKLIF
cdr3_nt: TGTGCTCTTGGGGAAGACTGTGGGGGAACGTACACCGATAAACTCATCTTT

clone_size: .
j_call: TRDJ1
v_call: TRDV1
d_call: .
cdr3_aa: CALGKPYTDKLIF
cdr3_nt: TGTGCTCTTGGGAAACCGTACACCGATAAACTCATCTTT

clone_size: few
j_call: TRDJ1
v_call: TRDV1
d_call: TRDD3
cdr3_aa: CALGERSGLPLLPLLGDTEQTDKLIF
cdr3_nt: TGTGCTCTTGGGGAACGTTCCGGGCTTCCCCTCCTTCCTCTACTGGGGGATACGGAACAAACCGATAAACTCATCTTT

clone_size: few
j_call: TRDJ1
v_call: TRDV1
d_call: TRDD3
cdr3_aa: CALGKRSYWGSPDKLIF
cdr3_nt: TGTGCTCTTGGGAAACGCTCTTACTGGGGGTCCCCCGATAAACTCATCTTT

clone_size: .
j_call: TRDJ1
v_call: TRDV1
d_call: TRDD3
cdr3_aa: CALGELQLGDRYTDKLIF
cdr3_nt: TGTGCTCTTGGGGAACTACAGCTGGGGGATCGGTACACCGATAAACTCATCTTT

clone_size: .
j_call: TRDJ2
v_call: TRDV1
d_call: TRDD3
cdr3_aa: CALGGFRLGDSYREAAQLFF
cdr3_nt: TGTGCTCTTGGGGGATTCCGGCTGGGGGATAGTTACAGGGAGGCAGCACAACTCTTCTTT

clone_size: .
j_call: TRDJ1
v_call: TRDV1
d_call: TRDD3
cdr3_aa: CALGEPIRPLLGDTRRTDKLIF
cdr3_nt: TGTGCTCTTGGGGAACCCATCCGACCCTTACTGGGGGATACGCGGCGCACCGATAAACTCATCTTT

clone_size: few
j_call: TRDJ1
v_call: TRDV1
d_call: TRDD2
cdr3_aa: CALGGLAFLRTAAYTDKLIF
cdr3_nt: TGTGCTCTTGGGGGGCTAGCCTTCCTTCGTACTGCGGCGTACACCGATAAACTCATCTTT

clone_size: few
j_call: TRDJ1
v_call: TRDV1
d_call: TRDD3
cdr3_aa: CALGEFPLGTILGDTRNKLIF
cdr3_nt: TGTGCTCTTGGGGAGTTTCCCCTGGGGACCATACTGGGGGATACACGCAATAAACTCATCTTT

clone_size: few
j_call: TRDJ1
v_call: TRDV1
d_call: TRDD3
cdr3_aa: CALGAYVLGEFDLCRTDKLIF
cdr3_nt: TGTGCTCTTGGCGCCTACGTACTGGGGGAATTTGATTTGTGTCGCACCGATAAACTCATCTTT

clone_size: .
j_call: TRDJ1
v_call: TRDV1
d_call: TRDD3
cdr3_aa: CALGEPLFPTPRTGGYCDKLIF
cdr3_nt: TGTGCTCTTGGGGAACCGTTATTTCCTACGCCCCGTACTGGGGGATACTGCGATAAACTCATCTTT

clone_size: .
j_call: TRDJ1
v_call: TRDV1
d_call: TRDD3
cdr3_aa: CALGEPSYRILWGIGNTDKLIF
cdr3_nt: TGTGCTCTTGGGGAACCTTCCTACCGTATACTCTGGGGGATAGGAAACACCGATAAACTCATCTTT